The clone carrying this T cell receptor (beta chain) was counted at least ten times. The sample comes from a study of T cells after yellow fever vaccination. Study information: SMART-Seq v4 Ultra Low Input served to prepare low-cell-number fractions.

For TCR, cDNA came from 5'RACE template switching, which added a universal primer site and UMIs. MiXCR was run by TCRdb on the 5' RACE reads, yielding one entry per CDR3 protein. The sample includes some 110,000 distinct CDR3 sequences, roughly 8.9% of them seen just once. The trim removed 4 bases at V and 2 bases at J, leaving 9 bases unmatched. The CDR3 is made up of 17 amino acids. This sequence joins TRBV12-3 or TRBV12-4 and TRBJ2-5; 11 positions agree with TRBD2. The clonotype was recovered from a man aged 30 to 45 who received the YFV17D yellow fever vaccine. This specimen consisted of CD8+ T cells sorted from PBMCs, obtained 45 days after the yellow fever booster vaccination. The CDR3 loop reads CASSSLGGLAVQETQYF. The CDR3 DNA sequence: TGTGCCAGCAGTTCCTTAGGGGGACTAGCGGTTCAAGAGACCCAGTACTTC.